This TCR beta chain was sequenced in a study of blood T cell repertoires in COVID-19. Study-wide context: From T cells, B-cell-depleted T cells, or PBMCs came the material, which was cDNA or gDNA.

In the original analysis: Amplified reference gene primers provided the basis for estimating nucleated cell counts. Sequencing was performed with immunoSEQ multiplex PCR; in TCRdb, only in-frame clones are kept and a portion is missing. D and trimming come from the DNA, and the V and J calls and clone size come from that table. In the table there are 40,000 or so clones, about nine tenths of which are singletons. With V trimmed by 10 bases and J by 12 bases, 17 bases remained unmatched. The CDR3 contains 14 residues. Germline CDR1 reads SNHLY; CDR2 reads FYNNEI. This chain connects TRBV2 to TRBJ1-4; 7 bases map to TRBD1. The source is a human donor in a cohort sampled during active COVID-19. Sample: peripheral blood. The CDR3 reads CAISTGEERGELFF. The CDR3 nucleotides are TGTGCCATATCCACAGGGGAGGAACGTGGAGAACTGTTTTTT.